This T cell receptor (beta chain) was observed in a study of blood T cells in healthy people across ages. Using a J-beta primer mix together with a sample-barcoded 5' primer, a second PCR was run for roughly 6 to 11 cycles. TCRdb reprocessed the 5' RACE reads via MiXCR and lists one record per CDR3 protein. Of a few hundred thousand distinct CDR3 sequences in the sample, over 25% were seen once. Germline CDR1 and CDR2: MNHEY and SVGAGI. The CDR3 spans 19 residues. V shed 4 bases and J 2 bases; nucleotides not matched to a gene: 14. This same sample was also taken into another study, of T cells of mothers and their children. That report adds: Three healthy Caucasian mothers, along with their six children, were the donors.

This receptor was obtained from a boy between 2 and 10 years old in good health. Specimen: blood. This chain connects TRBV6-5 to TRBJ2-3; 11 bases match TRBD2. For the CDR3, the DNA is TGTGCCAGCAGTTCTCATTTTAGCGGGGGGGCGGGGTACACAGATACGCAGTATTTT. It is translated as CASSSHFSGGAGYTDTQYF.